The T cell receptor (beta chain) under discussion was sequenced for a study of vaccination effects on CD4 cells after COVID-19 (dated by TCRdb to the early 2020s). Concerning the study at large: Each participant got two doses of an mRNA SARS-CoV-2 vaccine, either BNT162b2 or mRNA-1273. A total of more than 8 COVID-19 convalescent patients and several SARS-CoV-2-naive healthy vaccine recipients were included in the full study. SARS-CoV-2 spike-specific CD4+ TCR repertoires from before and after mRNA vaccination were compared in COVID-19 convalescent patients and in infection-naive vaccine recipients. In the study, cultures from other donors were sequenced using the Oncomine TCR Beta short-read assay on an Illumina iSeq 100. Study-level results and caveats: Only a small number of convalescent patients were included, and no early post-infection timepoints were available, which limited the study. Both infection-induced and vaccine-induced clones contracted markedly at late post-vaccination timepoints, which is consistent with waning T cell responses. In healthy vaccine recipients, vaccine-induced clones were almost all SARS-CoV-2 mono-reactive, with only 1 of 255 being cross-reactive with common cold coronaviruses.

With regard to this clone: Its antigen has not been determined. Per-base quality was not reported, and no clone a single base away is much larger than it.

Library prep was done by the immunoSEQ multiplex PCR assay. DNA from the cultured and isolated CD4+ T cells underwent TCR beta CDR3 sequencing. Turning to the authors' computational methods: Non-productive TCR sequences were removed and reads were trimmed to the CDR3 region, keeping CDR3s of at least 7 amino acids. Antigen-specific clonotypes were identified using the MANAFEST web app by comparison of expansion in peptide wells against reference cultures. To be called positive, a clone needed expansion at FDR<0.05 compared with the reference and with all other wells, an odds ratio greater than 5, and a frequency greater than 0.1% in two replicate wells. Clonotypes significantly expanded in SARS-CoV-2 spike wells and in at least one common cold coronavirus spike condition were defined as cross-reactive. Using the stringdist R package, CDR3 similarity was measured by Levenshtein distance, and unrooted trees were constructed with ape in R 3.6.1. TCRdb limited this immuneACCESS table to in-frame rearrangements with V and J called. A share of clones is missing; checked studies link under half to unresolved V genes, and the rest is unexplained. Clone size and the V and J calls come from that table; the DNA yielded D and trimming. This sample comprises some 30,000 clones, 72% of them detected only once. The top ten clones comprise roughly 10% of the sample.

The ViraFEST assay stimulated PBMC with viral peptide pools and then used TCR sequencing to identify antigen-specific CD4+ T cell clonotypes by expansion. After less than 13 days of culture, CD4+ T cells were isolated with the EasySep CD4+ T cell isolation kit. Healthy vaccine recipients had no prior SARS-CoV-2 infection, confirmed by negative nucleocapsid antibodies before and after vaccination. Each well held roughly 2.2 million PBMC cultured in IMDM containing roughly 4.9% human AB serum, 8 to 10 IU/ml IL-2 and gentamicin, along with roughly 10 ug/ml peptides. Half of the culture medium was replaced with fresh IL-2-containing medium on days 3 and 7. Unless noted otherwise, every peptide stimulation condition was grown in triplicate wells. Using Ficoll-Paque Plus gradient centrifugation, PBMC were separated from whole blood and then either used fresh or cryopreserved at -140C. The overlapping peptide pools covered the spike proteins of SARS-CoV-2 as well as those of the common cold coronaviruses HCoV-NL63, HCoV-OC43 and HCoV-229E. Genomic DNA was extracted from cultured CD4+ T cells with the QIAamp micro DNA kit.

Sequences SGHRS (CDR1) and YFSETQ (CDR2) are obtained from the germline V gene. The CDR3, cysteine through phenylalanine, is 15 amino acids long. CDR3 DNA is the only sequence kept; it has 45 bases, read in frame from the first base. V gives up 4 bases and J gives up 2 bases, and the segment between their germline ends measures 15 bases. The sequence is built from TRBV5-1 and TRBJ1-1, with TRBD1 perhaps the D gene, on 5 matching bases. The clonotype comes from a human donor who received a COVID-19 vaccine. The input for sequencing was CD4+ T cells from PBMCs cultured with SARS-CoV-2 spike peptides, taken before COVID-19 vaccination. Interpreted using the paper, the cell subset or site label stands for: SARS-CoV-2 spike overlapping peptide pool stimulation. The CDR3 sequence is CASSATGTGNTEAFF. The sequenced DNA: TGCGCCAGCAGCGCAACCGGGACGGGAAACACTGAAGCTTTCTTT.